This T cell receptor (beta chain) was observed in a study of T cells in Graves' hyperthyroidism and ophthalmopathy. This clonotype came up many times. This CDR3 is 13 amino acids long. CDR1 is ENHRY, CDR2 SYGVKD, per germline. Losses at the gene ends were 4 bases for V and 5 bases for J; bases not matched to a gene: 4. Lactation, pregnancy, other autoimmune disease or uncontrolled infection excluded patients. There were TCR beta CDR3 regions amplified from RNA transcripts. TCR CDR3 underwent first-round RT-PCR with the HTBI primer set. MiXCR, applied by TCRdb to the multiplex PCR reads, yields one record per CDR3 protein. The sample shows hundreds of thousands of distinct CDR3 sequences, less than 25% of them seen only once.

This chain links TRBV10-3 with TRBJ1-1; 7 bases line up with TRBD1. Sequenced input: blood. The TCR sequence derives from an older woman with Graves' ophthalmopathy. The CDR3 region is CAISGTGTTEAFF. The CDR3 DNA reads as TGTGCCATCAGTGGGACAGGTACGACTGAAGCTTTCTTT.